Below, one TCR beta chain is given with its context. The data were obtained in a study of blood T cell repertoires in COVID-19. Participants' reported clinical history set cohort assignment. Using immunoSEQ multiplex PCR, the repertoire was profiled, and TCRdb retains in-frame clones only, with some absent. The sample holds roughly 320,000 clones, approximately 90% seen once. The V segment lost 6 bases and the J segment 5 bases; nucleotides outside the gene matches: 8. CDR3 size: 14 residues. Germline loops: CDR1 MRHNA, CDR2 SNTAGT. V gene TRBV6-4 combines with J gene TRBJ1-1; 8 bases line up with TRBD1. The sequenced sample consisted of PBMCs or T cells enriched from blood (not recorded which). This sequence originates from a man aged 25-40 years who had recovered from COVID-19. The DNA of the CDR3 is TGTGCCAGCAGAAGGACAGGGTCGGGAACTGAAGCTTTCTTT. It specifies CASRRTGSGTEAFF.